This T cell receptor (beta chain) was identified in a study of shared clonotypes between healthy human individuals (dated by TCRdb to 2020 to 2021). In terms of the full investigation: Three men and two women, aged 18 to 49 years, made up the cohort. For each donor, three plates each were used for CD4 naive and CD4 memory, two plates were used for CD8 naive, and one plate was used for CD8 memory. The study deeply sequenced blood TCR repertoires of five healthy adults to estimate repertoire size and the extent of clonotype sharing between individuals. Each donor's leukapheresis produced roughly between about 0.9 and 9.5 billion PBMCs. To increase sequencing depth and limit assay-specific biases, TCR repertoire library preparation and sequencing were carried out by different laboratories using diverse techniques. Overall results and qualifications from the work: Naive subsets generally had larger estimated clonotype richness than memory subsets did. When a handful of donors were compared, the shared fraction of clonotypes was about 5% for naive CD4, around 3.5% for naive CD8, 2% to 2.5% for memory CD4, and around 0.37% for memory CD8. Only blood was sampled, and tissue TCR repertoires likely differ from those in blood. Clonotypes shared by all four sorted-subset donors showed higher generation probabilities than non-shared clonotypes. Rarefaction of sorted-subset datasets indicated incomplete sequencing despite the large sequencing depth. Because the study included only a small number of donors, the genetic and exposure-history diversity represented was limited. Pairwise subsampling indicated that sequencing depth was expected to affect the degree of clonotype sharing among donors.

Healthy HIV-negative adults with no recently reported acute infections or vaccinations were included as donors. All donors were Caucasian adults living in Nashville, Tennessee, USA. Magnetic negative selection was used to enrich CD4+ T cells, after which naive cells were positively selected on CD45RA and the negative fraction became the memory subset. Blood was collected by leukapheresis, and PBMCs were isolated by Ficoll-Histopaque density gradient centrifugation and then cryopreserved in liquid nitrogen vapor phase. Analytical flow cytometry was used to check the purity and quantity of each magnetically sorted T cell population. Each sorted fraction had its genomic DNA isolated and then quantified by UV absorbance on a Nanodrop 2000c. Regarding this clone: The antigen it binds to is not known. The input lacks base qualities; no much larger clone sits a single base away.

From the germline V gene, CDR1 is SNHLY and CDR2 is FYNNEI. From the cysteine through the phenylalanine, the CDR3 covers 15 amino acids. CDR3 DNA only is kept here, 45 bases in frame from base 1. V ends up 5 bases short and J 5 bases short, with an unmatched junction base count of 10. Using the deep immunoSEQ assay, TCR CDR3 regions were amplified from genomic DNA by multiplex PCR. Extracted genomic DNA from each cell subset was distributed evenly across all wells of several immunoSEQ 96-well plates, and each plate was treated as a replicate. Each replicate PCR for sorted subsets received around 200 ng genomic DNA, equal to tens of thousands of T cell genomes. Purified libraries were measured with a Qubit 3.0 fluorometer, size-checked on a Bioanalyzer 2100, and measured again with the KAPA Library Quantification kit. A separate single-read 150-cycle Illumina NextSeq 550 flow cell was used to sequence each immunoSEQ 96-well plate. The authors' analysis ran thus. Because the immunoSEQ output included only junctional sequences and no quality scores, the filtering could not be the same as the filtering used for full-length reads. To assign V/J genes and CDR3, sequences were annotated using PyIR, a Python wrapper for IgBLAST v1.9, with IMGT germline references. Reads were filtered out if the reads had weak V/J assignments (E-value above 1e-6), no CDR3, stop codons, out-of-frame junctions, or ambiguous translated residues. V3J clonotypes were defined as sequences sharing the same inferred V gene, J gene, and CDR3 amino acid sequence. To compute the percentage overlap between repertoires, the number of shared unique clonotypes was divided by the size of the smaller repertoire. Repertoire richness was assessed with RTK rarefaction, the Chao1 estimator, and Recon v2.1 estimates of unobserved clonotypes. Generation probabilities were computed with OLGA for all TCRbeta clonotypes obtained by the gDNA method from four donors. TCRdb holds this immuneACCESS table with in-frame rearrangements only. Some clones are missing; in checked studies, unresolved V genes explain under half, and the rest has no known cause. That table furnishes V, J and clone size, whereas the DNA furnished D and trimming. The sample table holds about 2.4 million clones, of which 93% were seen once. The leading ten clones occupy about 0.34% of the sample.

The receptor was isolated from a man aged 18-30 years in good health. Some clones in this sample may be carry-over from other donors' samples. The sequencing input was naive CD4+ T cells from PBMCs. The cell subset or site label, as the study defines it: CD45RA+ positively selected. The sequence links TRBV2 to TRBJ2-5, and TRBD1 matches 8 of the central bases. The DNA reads TGTGCCAGCAGTAGTAGGCAGGGGGCGGGGGAGACCCAGTACTTC. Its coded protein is CASSSRQGAGETQYF.